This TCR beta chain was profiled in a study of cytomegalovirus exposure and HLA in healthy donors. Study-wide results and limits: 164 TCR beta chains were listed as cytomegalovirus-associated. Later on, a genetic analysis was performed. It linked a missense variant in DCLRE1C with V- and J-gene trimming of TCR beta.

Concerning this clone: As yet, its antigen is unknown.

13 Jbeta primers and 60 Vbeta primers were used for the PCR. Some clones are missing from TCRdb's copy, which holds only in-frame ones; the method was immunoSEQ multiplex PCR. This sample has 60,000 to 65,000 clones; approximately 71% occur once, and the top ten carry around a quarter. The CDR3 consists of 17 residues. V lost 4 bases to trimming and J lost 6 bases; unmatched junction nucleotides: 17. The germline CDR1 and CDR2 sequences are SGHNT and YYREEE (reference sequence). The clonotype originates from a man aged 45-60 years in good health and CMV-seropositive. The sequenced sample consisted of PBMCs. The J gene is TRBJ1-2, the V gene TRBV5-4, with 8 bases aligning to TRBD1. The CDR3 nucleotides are TGTGCCAGCAGCCCGGGGGGCGGGACAGGCTGGCCTAATGGCTACACCTTC. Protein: CASSPGGGTGWPNGYTF.